These 30 T cell receptor beta chains share one sample of origin, sequenced in a study of radiotherapy plus CTLA-4 blockade in lung cancer. Profiling relied on immunoSEQ multiplex PCR, and the TCRdb table lists in-frame clones only, not all of them. The sample holds tens of thousands of clones; less than 85% are singletons and the top ten take 7% to 8%. Here the sequenced sample was peripheral blood, taken from a patient treated with radiotherapy plus ipilimumab. These receptors were collected from a human donor with non-small cell lung cancer who had stable disease on radiotherapy plus ipilimumab.

This chain links TRBV27 with TRBJ1-5; no reliable D call. Trimming cost V 3 bases and J 0 bases, with 9 bases left between them. The CDR3 is made up of 15 amino acids. Germline CDR1 is MNHEY and CDR2 is SMNVEV (reference sequence). This chain's CDR3 is CASSLLGFSNQPQHF. The CDR3 nucleotides read TGTGCCAGCAGTTTGCTCGGGTTTAGCAATCAGCCCCAGCATTTT.

This chain links TRBV4-3 with TRBJ1-2; D is perhaps TRBD1 (5 bases). CDR1 LGHNA and CDR2 YSLEER come from the germline V gene. The CDR3 is made up of 14 amino acids. With 2 bases removed from V and 8 bases from J, the gap between germline ends came to 15 bases. The CDR3 sequence: CASSQPLGARGYTF. CDR3 DNA sequence: TGCGCCAGCAGCCAACCCCTTGGGGCGCGGGGCTACACCTTC.

In the case of this clone: Other nucleotide sequences from this sample produce the same CDR3. The J gene is TRBJ2-2, the V gene TRBV29-1, with D possibly matching TRBD1 (6 bases). The CDR3 totals 15 residues. Germline assignment: CDR1 SQVTM and CDR2 ANQGSEA. V lost 5 bases, J lost 1 base, and 14 bases lay in between. The CDR3 sequence is CSVIGQNLNTGELFF. The CDR3 DNA follows: TGCAGCGTTATAGGACAGAACCTGAACACCGGGGAGCTGTTTTTT.

This clone has a handful of counts. The chain combines TRBV6-4 with TRBJ2-3; D is perhaps TRBD1 (5 bases). This CDR3 is built from 16 residues. The ends were cut back, 3 bases at V and 0 bases at J, with 13 bases in the middle. CDR1 and CDR2 from the germline V gene are MRHNA and SNTAGT. CDR3 sequence: CASSDNPGSSTDTQYF. The CDR3 DNA reads as TGTGCCAGCAGTGATAACCCAGGGTCTAGCACAGATACGCAGTATTTT.

The chain couples TRBV5-1 to TRBJ1-4, with 8 bases that match TRBD1. This CDR3 spans 14 amino acids. With V trimmed by 4 bases and J by 5 bases, 4 bases remained unmatched. CDR1 is SGHRS, CDR2 YFSETQ, per germline. This CDR3 is CASSQDRVNEKLFF. The CDR3, as DNA: TGCGCCAGCAGCCAGGACAGGGTGAATGAAAAACTGTTTTTT. The full variable domain, in which reference TRBV5-1 and TRBJ1-4 provide the parts outside the CDR3, is KAGVTQTPRYLIKTRGQQVTLSCSPISGHRSVSWYQQTPGQGLQFLFEYFSETQRNKGNFPGRFSGRQFSNSRSEMNVSTLELGDSALYLCASSQDRVNEKLFFGSGTQLSVL.

The rearrangement uses TRBV4-3 and TRBJ1-2; no clear D. V was trimmed by 0 bases and J by 4 bases, leaving 9 bases between them. This CDR3 is built from 14 residues. The V gene's germline CDR1 is LGHNA and CDR2 YSLEER. CDR3 residues: CASSQDRSLYGYTF. The CDR3 region has the DNA TGCGCCAGCAGCCAAGATCGTAGTCTCTATGGCTACACCTTC.

The chain has TRBV5-4 and TRBJ2-5; perhaps D is TRBD1 or TRBD2 (7 bases each). V lost 4 bases, J lost 5 bases, and 15 bases lay in between. The CDR3 has 14 amino acids. Per germline, CDR1 SGHNT and CDR2 YYREEE (reference sequence). This CDR3 is CASSQGGELETQYF. The CDR3 coding sequence is TGTGCCAGCAGCCAGGGGGGGGAATTGGAGACCCAGTACTTC.

This clone occurred a few times. This chain uses TRBV19 with TRBJ2-1; 10 bases match TRBD2. Trimming cost V 2 bases and J 7 bases; bases outside gene matches: 5. The CDR3 has 15 amino acids. CDR1 and CDR2 from the germline V gene are LNHDA and SQIVND (reference sequence). The CDR3 coding sequence is TGTGCCAGTAGTATATTCCTAGCGGGGGATAATGAGCAGTTCTTC. This codes for CASSIFLAGDNEQFF.

V is TRBV28 and J is TRBJ1-2; D may be TRBD1 (5 bases). V was trimmed by 5 bases and J by 5 bases, leaving 15 bases between them. The CDR3 has 14 residues. CDR1 is MDHEN and CDR2 is SYDVKM in the germline V gene. The CDR3 DNA reads as TGTGCCAGCAGTCCTAAGGGGCTGAGGTATGGCTACACCTTC. It translates to CASSPKGLRYGYTF.

J is TRBJ1-6 and V is TRBV19; D unresolved. V lost 3 bases and J 7 bases, leaving 7 bases between the germline ends. Per the germline V gene, CDR1 is LNHDA and CDR2 is SQIVND (reference sequence). The CDR3 has 13 residues. In nucleotides, the CDR3 is TGTGCCAGTAGTATGCGGCAAAATTCACCCCTCCACTTT. It translates to CASSMRQNSPLHF.

This chain connects TRBV11-2 to TRBJ2-1, with D maybe TRBD1 (5 bases). Per the germline V gene, CDR1 is SGHAT and CDR2 is FQNNGV. The ends were cut back, 4 bases at V and 4 bases at J, with 14 bases in the middle. The CDR3 length is 15 residues. CDR3 sequence: CASSSIWGTYNEQFF. CDR3 DNA sequence: TGTGCCAGCAGCTCAATATGGGGCACATACAATGAGCAGTTCTTC.

The chain has TRBV5-5 and TRBJ1-2; 8 bases are a match to TRBD1. In germline, CDR1 is SGHKS, CDR2 YYEKEE (reference sequence). V lost 2 bases to trimming and J lost 3 bases; unmatched junction nucleotides: 9. This CDR3 has 16 residues. Here the CDR3 reads CASSLTGQGRDYGYTF. The CDR3 DNA sequence: TGTGCCAGCAGCTTAACTGGACAGGGCAGGGACTATGGCTACACCTTC.

The chain links TRBV6-1 to TRBJ1-4; D might be TRBD1 (5 bases). Germline V gene sequence: CDR1 MNHNS, CDR2 SASEGT. The CDR3 length is 15 residues. Trimming stripped 5 bases from V and 1 base from J, with 11 bases between. The CDR3 DNA reads as TGTGCCAGCAGTCAGTCCACAGGAACTAATGAAAAACTGTTTTTT. It yields the protein CASSQSTGTNEKLFF.

This clone was picked up one time. The chain uses TRBV28 and TRBJ1-2; D perhaps matches TRBD1 (6 bases). The CDR3 sequence is 13 residues long. CDR1 is MDHEN, CDR2 SYDVKM, per germline. Trimming pared 4 bases from V and 6 bases from J, leaving 12 bases between. Here the CDR3 reads CASSSTGLDGYTF. The CDR3 region has the DNA TGTGCCAGCAGTTCCACAGGGTTGGATGGCTACACCTTC.

DNA for the CDR3: TGCGCCAGCAGGAACCCGGGGAGCACTGAAGCTTTCTTT. It is translated as CASRNPGSTEAFF. The J gene is TRBJ1-1, the V gene TRBV5-1; D is undetermined. Germline CDR1 is SGHRS and CDR2 is YFSETQ. The CDR3 extends over 13 amino acids. V lost 5 bases and J 4 bases, leaving 12 bases between the germline ends.

This clone was seen a single time. V gene TRBV2 combines with J gene TRBJ1-1; a weak D match, TRBD1 (5 bases). The germline V and J ends were trimmed by 8 bases and 1 base, with 14 bases remaining between them. CDR3 length: 14 residues. Germline V CDR1 and CDR2: SNHLY, FYNNEI. The CDR3 loop reads CASGRDGPNTEAFF. DNA of the CDR3: TGTGCCAGCGGGCGGGACGGCCCGAACACTGAAGCTTTCTTT.

The V call is TRBV2, the J call TRBJ2-3; 9 bases fit TRBD1. The germline V gene encodes CDR1 SNHLY and CDR2 FYNNEI. The J segment lost 5 bases and the V segment lost 7 bases, leaving 4 bases of the junction unmatched. The CDR3 has 13 residues. This chain's CDR3 is CASTRQGEDTQYF. The CDR3 bases are TGTGCCAGCACCCGACAGGGGGAAGATACGCAGTATTTT.

The rearrangement links TRBV19 to TRBJ1-5; D is possibly TRBD1 (5 bases). V was shortened by 6 bases and J by 1 base, with 19 bases between the two germline ends. The germline gives CDR1 LNHDA, CDR2 SQIVND (reference sequence). CDR3 length: 17 residues. In DNA form, the CDR3 reads TGTGCCAGTAGCCCCGGGGGGGGAAGGGGAAGCAATCAGCCCCAGCATTTT. This encodes CASSPGGGRGSNQPQHF.

The rearrangement links TRBV19 to TRBJ1-1, with 9 bases matching TRBD1. The CDR3 is 17 residues long. Looked up from germline, CDR1 is LNHDA and CDR2 is SQIVND (reference sequence). J lost 1 base, V lost 2 bases, and 8 bases had no gene match. The CDR3 sequence is CASSIIFADRGNTEAFF. DNA for the CDR3: TGTGCCAGTAGTATAATTTTTGCGGACAGGGGGAACACTGAAGCTTTCTTT.

This chain uses TRBV19 with TRBJ2-2, with 7 nucleotides matching TRBD2. The CDR3 extends over 15 amino acids. CDR1 is LNHDA, CDR2 SQIVND, per germline (reference sequence). J was trimmed by 1 base and V by 3 bases; bases with no gene match: 2. For the CDR3, the DNA is TGTGCCAGTAGTATCCAGCGGGGGAACACCGGGGAGCTGTTTTTT. Translated, it gives CASSIQRGNTGELFF.

V gene TRBV9 combines with J gene TRBJ1-1, with D hard to call. The germline CDR1 and CDR2 sequences are SGDLS and YYNGEE. This CDR3 has 14 amino acids. Trimming left V 3 bases short and J 3 bases short, with 12 bases between. CDR3 loop: CASSADGGHTEAFF. CDR3 bases: TGTGCCAGCAGCGCCGACGGCGGGCACACTGAAGCTTTCTTT.

The gene calls are TRBV5-6 and TRBJ1-2; D is possibly TRBD1 (5 bases). V lost 1 base to trimming and J lost 2 bases, with 15 bases between them. This CDR3 contains 16 residues. Germline loops: CDR1 SGHDT, CDR2 YYEEEE. The CDR3 sequence is CASSLLLGPMNYGYTF. Written as DNA, the CDR3 is TGTGCCAGCAGCTTGCTATTGGGACCGATGAACTATGGCTACACCTTC.

The V gene is TRBV6-1, the J gene TRBJ1-2, with TRBD1 matching over 8 bases. The CDR3 covers 13 residues. Germline values: CDR1 MNHNS, CDR2 SASEGT. V lost 8 bases and J lost 4; bases outside the gene matches: 6. The CDR3 DNA is TGTGCCAGCTTCCGGGACAGGCGCTATGGCTACACCTTC. It codes for CASFRDRRYGYTF.

In this sample, this clone turned up once. V is TRBV6-1 and J is TRBJ1-1; D uncertain. CDR3 length: 13 residues. Germline values: CDR1 MNHNS, CDR2 SASEGT. Deletions cut 2 bases from V and 2 bases from J, with 6 bases between. The CDR3 loop reads CASSESRNTEAFF. In DNA form, the CDR3 reads TGTGCCAGCAGTGAATCGAGAAACACTGAAGCTTTCTTT.

This clone was seen a few times. A read error may produce the germline difference seen at one junction end. The chain combines TRBV7-9 with TRBJ1-1, with TRBD1 as a possible D gene (5 bases). The CDR3 covers 11 residues. The germline V gene has CDR1 SEHNR and CDR2 FQNEAQ (reference sequence). The DNA for the CDR3 is TGTGCCAGCGCATGGGACGGGAAGGATCGCTTT. It codes for CASAWDGKDRF.

V gene TRBV6-5 combines with J gene TRBJ1-5; D is unresolved. Germline CDR1 reads MNHEY; CDR2 reads SVGAGI. Trimming took 5 bases from V and 2 from J, leaving 10 bases between them. The length of the CDR3 is 14 residues. CDR3 DNA sequence: TGTGCCAGCAGTGAACCAAGGGGCAATCAGCCCCAGCATTTT. Protein sequence: CASSEPRGNQPQHF.

The V and J genes are TRBV29-1 and TRBJ2-5; D remains ambiguous. The CDR3 consists of 12 residues. The V gene's germline CDR1 is SQVTM and CDR2 ANQGSEA. V was trimmed by 7 bases and J by 4 bases, leaving 13 bases between them. The CDR3 DNA is TGCAGCGCCCTGACGGCCTTAGAGACCCAGTACTTC. The encoded protein is CSALTALETQYF.

The chain carries TRBV7-6 and TRBJ2-1; D possibly corresponds to TRBD2 (6 bases). The CDR3 runs to 14 residues. Germline assignment: CDR1 SGHVS and CDR2 FNYEAQ. V lost 2 bases and J lost 5, with 10 bases in between. The CDR3 reads CASSLRPGDNEQFF. The DNA for the CDR3 is TGTGCCAGCAGCTTAAGACCGGGGGACAATGAGCAGTTCTTC.

The chain is built from TRBV5-4 and TRBJ2-7; 10 positions agree with TRBD1. The CDR3 consists of 14 residues. Germline V gene sequence: CDR1 SGHNT, CDR2 YYREEE (reference sequence). V lost 6 bases, J lost 4 bases, and 7 bases stayed unmatched. CDR3 protein: CASTRDRGLYEQYF. For the CDR3, the DNA is TGTGCCAGCACCCGGGACAGGGGACTTTACGAGCAGTACTTC.

Only a few counts were recorded for this clone. This chain connects TRBV19 to TRBJ2-5; unclear D gene. V shed 3 bases and J shed 4 bases, with 3 bases lying between them. This CDR3 has 11 residues. Germline V gives CDR1 LNHDA, CDR2 SQIVND (reference sequence). CDR3 sequence reads: CASSMSETQYF. The CDR3 bases are TGTGCCAGTAGTATGTCAGAGACCCAGTACTTC.